This T cell receptor (beta chain) appears in the sequencing data of a study of cytomegalovirus exposure and HLA in healthy donors. Study-level information: Of more than 350 genotyped donors, 65% to 85% clustered with self-reported Caucasian donors. Study-wide results and caveats: Researchers reported in a later analysis that a missense DCLRE1C variant was tied to TCR beta V- and J-gene trimming. Sequencing depth across donors, presence/absence analyses assumed, was roughly uniform. Overall, about 160 TCR beta chains were annotated as cytomegalovirus-associated.

The V and J ends lost 0 bases and 5 bases, in that order; junction bases with no gene match: 8. This CDR3 contains 17 residues. The primer mix had 60 Vbeta and 13 Jbeta primers. Only in-frame clones appear in the TCRdb table, and some are missing; sequencing was by immunoSEQ multiplex PCR. The sample holds 150,000 to 200,000 clones, approximately 86% seen once. As to this clone: What it binds is not known.

Input material: PBMCs. This clonotype was sampled from a young woman in good health and CMV-seronegative. The rearrangement joins TRBV6-7 to TRBJ2-1; 9 bases agree with TRBD1. TRBV6-7 is sorted into the ORF group, with uncertain function. This CDR3 is CASSYSMGDRDDNEQFF. CDR3 sequence (DNA): TGTGCCAGCAGTTACTCGATGGGGGACAGGGATGACAATGAGCAGTTCTTC.